In this sample, the clone carrying this T cell receptor (beta chain) turned up once. This entry comes from a study of T-cell reconstitution after alpha-beta-depleted transplantation in children. The length of the CDR3 is 16 residues. From germline, CDR1 is KGHSH and CDR2 LQKENI. V lost 1 base and J lost 5; bases outside the gene matches: 3. Molecular barcoding with unique molecular identifiers was used for the TCRbeta library. TCRdb recomputed calls from the PCR reads with MiXCR, one row per CDR3 protein. The data show around 580,000 distinct CDR3 sequences, roughly 24% seen once. The sample here was PBMCs, mostly from graft donor cells, taken 360 days after TCRalphabeta/CD19-depleted stem cell transplant. The source of this sequence is a boy under two years old who had a stem cell transplant for acute myeloid leukemia, so the T cells may come from the graft donor. This rearrangement joins TRBV18 to TRBJ2-3, with 13 bases fitting TRBD2. The CDR3 protein is CASSPLRTSGGDTQYF. The CDR3 DNA is TGTGCCAGCTCACCACTTCGGACTAGCGGGGGAGATACGCAGTATTTT.